Shown below are 2 T cell receptor beta chains from a single sample sequenced in a study of control samples from healthy donors and cancer patients. Data came from immunoSEQ multiplex PCR; TCRdb stores just in-frame clones and leaves some out. The data hold about 63,000 clones, with around 87% observed a single time. Sequenced material: PBMCs. The receptors were sampled from a woman in her sixties with lung cancer.

The rearrangement links TRBV3-1 (or the pseudogene TRBV3-2) to TRBJ2-7; D is unclear. V lost 0 bases to trimming and J lost 3 bases, with 0 bases between them. CDR3 length equals 11 residues. CDR1 LGHDT and CDR2 YNNKEL come from the germline V gene (reference sequence). CDR3 nucleotides: TGTGCCAGCAGCCAAGACTACGAGCAGTACTTC. This gives the protein CASSQDYEQYF.

The chain is built from TRBV6-1 and TRBJ2-7, with D perhaps matching TRBD1 (5 bases). Trimming stripped 3 bases from V and 3 bases from J, with 15 bases between. The V gene's germline CDR1 is MNHNS and CDR2 SASEGT. This CDR3 has 15 amino acids. CDR3 coding DNA: TGTGCCAGCAGTGAGTTATGGGGCGACCTCTACGAGCAGTACTTC. Translation: CASSELWGDLYEQYF.